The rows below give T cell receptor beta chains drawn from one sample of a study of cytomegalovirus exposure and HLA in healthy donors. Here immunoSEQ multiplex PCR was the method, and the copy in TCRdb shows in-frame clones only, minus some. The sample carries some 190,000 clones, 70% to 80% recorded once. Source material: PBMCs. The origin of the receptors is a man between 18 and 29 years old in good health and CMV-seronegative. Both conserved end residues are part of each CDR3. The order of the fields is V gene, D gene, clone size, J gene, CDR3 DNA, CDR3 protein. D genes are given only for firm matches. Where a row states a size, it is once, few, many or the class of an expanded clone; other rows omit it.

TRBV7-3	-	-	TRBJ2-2	TGTGCCAGCAGCTCGAGTCCCGGGGAGCTGTTTTTT	CASSSSPGELFF
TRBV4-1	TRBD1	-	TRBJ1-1	TGCGCCAGCAGCCAAGTGACAGGGGGCAACACTGAAGCTTTCTTT	CASSQVTGGNTEAFF
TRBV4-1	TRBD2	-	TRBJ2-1	TGCGCCAGCAGCCAAGGGGGAGGGCTCTCCCACAATGAGCAGTTCTTC	CASSQGGGLSHNEQFF
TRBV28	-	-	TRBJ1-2	TGTGCCAGCAGCTCCGCGGGGGGGGGCGCGTTAGGCTACACCTTC	CASSSAGGGALGYTF
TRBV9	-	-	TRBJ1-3	TGTGCCAGCAGCGTTGAGGGTTCCTACGGGGGAAACACCATATATTTT	CASSVEGSYGGNTIYF
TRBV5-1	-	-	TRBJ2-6	TGCGCCAGCAGCTTGGCCGGGGGGCCTAGGGCCAACGTCCTGACTTTC	CASSLAGGPRANVLTF
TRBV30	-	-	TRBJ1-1	TGTGCCTGGGACAGAAAGAACACTGAAGCTTTCTTT	CAWDRKNTEAFF
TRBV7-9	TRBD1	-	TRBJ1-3	TGTGCCAGCAGCCCGGGACAGACTCTACCTGGAAACACCATATATTTT	CASSPGQTLPGNTIYF
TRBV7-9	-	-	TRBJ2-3	TGTGCCAGCAGCTGGGGAGGTACGCAGTATTTT	CASSWGGTQYF
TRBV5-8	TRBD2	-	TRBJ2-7	TGTGCCAGCAGCTTGGGGGCGGGGGGGTCCTACGAGCAGTACTTC	CASSLGAGGSYEQYF
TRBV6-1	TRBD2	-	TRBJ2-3	TGTGCCAGCAGTGAAGAGGTACTAGCGGGGGCAGATACGCAGTATTTT	CASSEEVLAGADTQYF
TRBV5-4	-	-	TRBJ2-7	TGTGCCAGCAGCTTTCGGGGTTCGGGCGAGCAGTACTTC	CASSFRGSGEQYF
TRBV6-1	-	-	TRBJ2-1	TGTGCCAGCAGTTCCCGGGATGAGCAGTTCTTC	CASSSRDEQFF
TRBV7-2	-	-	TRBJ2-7	TGTGCCAGCAGTGCGTATTACGAGCAGTACTTC	CASSAYYEQYF
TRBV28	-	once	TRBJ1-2	TGTGCCAGCAGTTTTCAACAGTCCTATGGCTACACCTTC	CASSFQQSYGYTF
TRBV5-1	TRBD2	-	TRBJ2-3	TGCGCCAGCACAGCGGGGGGGCTGGAAGATACGCAGTATTTT	CASTAGGLEDTQYF
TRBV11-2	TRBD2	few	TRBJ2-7	TGTGCCAGCAGCTTAGAGGGGGTAGGTAGCGGGAGGTTGAGCTCCTACGAGCAGTACTTC	CASSLEGVGSGRLSSYEQYF
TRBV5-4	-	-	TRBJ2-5	TGTGCCAGCAGCTTATCGCGGGAGACCCAGTACTTC	CASSLSRETQYF
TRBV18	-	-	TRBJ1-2	TGTGCCAGCTCACCGATAGAAGCCTATGGCTACACCTTC	CASSPIEAYGYTF
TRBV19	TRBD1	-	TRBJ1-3	TGTGCCAGTAGTGTGGACAGGGCTGGAAACACCATATATTTT	CASSVDRAGNTIYF
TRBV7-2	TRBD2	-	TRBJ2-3	TGTGCCAGCAGCTTAGCGGGACTAGCGAGGGGCACAGATACGCAGTATTTT	CASSLAGLARGTDTQYF
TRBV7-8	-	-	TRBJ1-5	TGTGCCAGCAGCTTACCGGGACACCGCTCTCCCCAGCATTTT	CASSLPGHRSPQHF
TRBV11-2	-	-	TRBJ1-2	TGTGCCAGCAGCTCCGCGACGGGGGTCTATGGCTACACCTTC	CASSSATGVYGYTF
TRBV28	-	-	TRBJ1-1	TGTGCCAGCGTCGGGGGGCTGAGGGACACTGAAGCTTTCTTT	CASVGGLRDTEAFF
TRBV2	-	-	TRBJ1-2	TGTGCCAGCCGGGGGAATGGCTACACCTTC	CASRGNGYTF
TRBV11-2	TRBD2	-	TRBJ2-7	TGTGCCAGCAGCTCGGGACTAGCGGGCCTCTACGAGCAGTACTTC	CASSSGLAGLYEQYF
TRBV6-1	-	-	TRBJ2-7	TGTGCCAGCAGGGTATCAGGGACCTACGAGCAGTACTTC	CASRVSGTYEQYF
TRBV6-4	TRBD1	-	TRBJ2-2	TGTGCCAGCAGTGAGTGGGACAGTGAACCCGGGGAGCTGTTTTTT	CASSEWDSEPGELFF
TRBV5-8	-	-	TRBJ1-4	TGTGCCAGCAGCTTCCAGGGGCGTGAAAAACTGTTTTTT	CASSFQGREKLFF
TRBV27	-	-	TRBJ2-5	TGTGCCAGCAGTTTAGTGAGTGTTAGGGGCCAACGGGAGCAGTACTTC	CASSLVSVRGQREQYF
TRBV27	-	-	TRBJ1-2	TGTGCCAGCAGTTTATCGATAGCCAGACTCCTTAACTATGGCTACACCTTC	CASSLSIARLLNYGYTF
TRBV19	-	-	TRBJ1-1	TGTGCCAGTGGTACAGGGCCCAGGGCTTTCTTT	CASGTGPRAFF
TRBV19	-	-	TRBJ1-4	TGTGCCAGTAGTAGCCGGGAAATTAATGAAAAACTGTTTTTT	CASSSREINEKLFF
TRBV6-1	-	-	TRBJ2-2	TGTGCCAGCAGTGACAGGGACACCGGGGAGCTGTTTTTT	CASSDRDTGELFF
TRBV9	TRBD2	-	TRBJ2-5	TGTGCCAGCAGCGCCACGGCTAGCGGGTATAAATCGACCCAGTACTTC	CASSATASGYKSTQYF
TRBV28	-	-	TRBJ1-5	TGTGCCAGCAGTTCTCGGGATCAGCCCCAGCATTTT	CASSSRDQPQHF
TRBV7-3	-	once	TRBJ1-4	TGTGCCAGCAGCTTAAGCGGACAGCTTAATGAAAAACTGTTTTTT	CASSLSGQLNEKLFF
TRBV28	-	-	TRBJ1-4	TGTGCCAGCAGTTCCCTCCGCCATAGTAGGGAGGAAAAACTGTTTTTT	CASSSLRHSREEKLFF
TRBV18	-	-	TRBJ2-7	TGTGCCAGCTCAGCTCTCGGGGGCGAGCAGTACTTC	CASSALGGEQYF
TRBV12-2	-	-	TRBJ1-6	TGTGCCGTGACAGGAGCTAATTCACCCCTCCACTTT	CAVTGANSPLHF
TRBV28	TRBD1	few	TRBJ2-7	TGTGCCAGCAGTTCTGCGCGGGACAGGCCCCTTCGGGAGCAGTACTTC	CASSSARDRPLREQYF
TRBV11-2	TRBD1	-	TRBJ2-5	TGTGCCAGCAGCTCCACGACAGGGAAGACCCAGTACTTC	CASSSTTGKTQYF
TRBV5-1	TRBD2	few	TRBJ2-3	TGCGCCAGCAGCCGCATGACGACCGGGACTAGCGGGAGGGCCCAAGATACGCAGTATTTT	CASSRMTTGTSGRAQDTQYF
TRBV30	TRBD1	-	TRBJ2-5	TGTGCCTGGAGTCAGACAGGGGTGCGAGAGACCCAGTACTTC	CAWSQTGVRETQYF
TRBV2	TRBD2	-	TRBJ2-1	TGTGCCAGCATCCTAGCGGGGGGGCGGTGGAATGAGCAGTTCTTC	CASILAGGRWNEQFF
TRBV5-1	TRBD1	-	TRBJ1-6	TGCGCCAGCAGCTTGGAGACAGGGACTAATTCACCCCTCCACTTT	CASSLETGTNSPLHF
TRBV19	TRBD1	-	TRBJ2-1	TGTGCCAGTAGTGACCCGGGACAGGGGACAGCACATGAGCAGTTCTTC	CASSDPGQGTAHEQFF
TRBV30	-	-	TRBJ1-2	TGTGCCTGGAGGGTCCCCGGCCCAGGGAGGAATGAGGATGGCTACACCTTC	CAWRVPGPGRNEDGYTF
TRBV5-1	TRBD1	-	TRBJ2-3	TGCGCCAGCAGCTACCGCCCCCGGGACAGGGAACCAGATACGCAGTATTTT	CASSYRPRDREPDTQYF
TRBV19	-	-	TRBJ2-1	TGTGCCAGTAGCAACGGCAGGCTTAACGATGAGCAGTTCTTC	CASSNGRLNDEQFF
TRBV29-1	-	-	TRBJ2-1	TGCAGCGTTGGGCGGGACAGAGAGCAGTTCTTC	CSVGRDREQFF
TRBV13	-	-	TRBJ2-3	TGTGCCAGCAGCTTAAGAGAGACGCAGTATTTT	CASSLRETQYF
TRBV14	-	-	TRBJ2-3	TGTGCCAGCAGCCCAGGAGGGGGCCGTTCACCTAGCACAGATACGCAGTATTTT	CASSPGGGRSPSTDTQYF
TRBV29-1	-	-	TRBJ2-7	TGCAGCGTTGCCGGGACACCCCGCGGCGAGCAGTACTTC	CSVAGTPRGEQYF
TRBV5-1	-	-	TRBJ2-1	TGCGCCAGCAGCTTGGCCGCTCCGGATGAGCAGTTCTTC	CASSLAAPDEQFF
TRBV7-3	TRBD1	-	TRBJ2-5	TGTGCCAGCAGCCCGAAAAGGGACAGCGGACAAGAGACCCAGTACTTC	CASSPKRDSGQETQYF
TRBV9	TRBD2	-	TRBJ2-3	TGTGCCAGCAGCGTAGCCCCGAGCGGGGGGGGCAATACGCAGTATTTT	CASSVAPSGGGNTQYF